The count of the clone carrying this T cell receptor (beta chain) is one. This sample stems from a study of neoadjuvant nivolumab and ipilimumab in lung cancer. The CDR3 length is 15 residues. V was shortened by 0 bases and J by 1 base, with 9 bases between the two germline ends. The germline V gene has CDR1 KGHSH and CDR2 LQKENI. Clones were read by immunoSEQ multiplex PCR, and TCRdb kept only the in-frame ones, dropping some. The data show about 9,000 clones, over 75% seen once. The origin of this receptor is an adult with non-small cell lung cancer. V is TRBV18 and J is TRBJ1-1; D is undetermined. The material was tumor tissue, obtained after neoadjuvant nivolumab, alone or with ipilimumab, at or shortly before surgery. The CDR3 protein is CASSPPSQGNTEAFF. The CDR3 DNA reads TGTGCCAGCTCACCACCGTCGCAAGGGAACACTGAAGCTTTCTTT.